The 10 T cell receptor beta chains below all came from one sample that was sequenced in a study of Ad26.COV2.S vaccination and SARS-CoV-2 variants. Method: immunoSEQ multiplex PCR; TCRdb's copy keeps in-frame clones and lacks some. The sample lists 150,000 to 200,000 clones; around 90% were seen once. The sequencing here drew on peripheral blood, taken after recovery from COVID-19. These receptor sequences come from a human donor who had recovered from COVID-19.

This chain connects TRBV29-1 to TRBJ1-1; D gene ambiguous. CDR1 SQVTM and CDR2 ANQGSEA come from the germline V gene. The V end was cut by 3 bases, the J end by 0 bases, with 8 bases between. The CDR3 spans 13 residues. CDR3: CSVDDPMNTEAFF. The CDR3 DNA follows: TGCAGCGTTGATGACCCAATGAACACTGAAGCTTTCTTT. The full variable domain, rest sourced from reference TRBV29-1 and TRBJ1-1, is SAVISQKPSRDICQRGTSLTIQCQVDSQVTMMFWYRQQPGQSLTLIATANQGSEATYESGFVIDKFPISRPNLTFSTLTVSNMSPEDSSIYLCSVDDPMNTEAFFGQGTRLTVV.

This rearrangement joins TRBV6-5 to TRBJ2-7; a weak D match, TRBD1 (6 bases). Germline CDR1 MNHEY, CDR2 SVGAGI. V dropped 8 bases and J dropped 0 bases, with 14 bases sitting between them. The CDR3 extends over 14 amino acids. The CDR3 bases are TGTGCCAGCGGGCAGGGGACAAGCTCCTACGAGCAGTACTTC. This sequence encodes CASGQGTSSYEQYF.

This chain links TRBV13 with TRBJ1-2; 11 positions agree with TRBD1. From germline, CDR1 is PRHDT and CDR2 FYEKMQ (reference sequence). V was pared by 1 base and J by 6 bases, with 7 bases of the junction left unmatched. The CDR3 covers 16 residues. As DNA, the CDR3 is TGTGCCAGCAGCTTAGCTCTGTGGGACAGGGGGGATGGCTACACCTTC. This encodes CASSLALWDRGDGYTF.

The chain recombines TRBV5-8 with TRBJ2-3; 10 bases fit TRBD2. After removal of 2 bases from V and 4 bases from J, the junction contained 7 bases not matched to a gene. The CDR3 has 16 residues. Germline V lookup: CDR1 SGHTS, CDR2 YDEGEE. In DNA form, the CDR3 reads TGTGCCAGCAGCTTCCTAGCGGGGGACGGGTCAGATACGCAGTATTTT. Translation: CASSFLAGDGSDTQYF.

The chain couples TRBV3-1 (or the pseudogene TRBV3-2) to TRBJ1-2; D is ambiguous. CDR3 size: 13 residues. V gave up 10 bases and J gave up 3 bases, with 15 bases separating them. The V gene's germline CDR1 is LGHDT and CDR2 YNNKEL (reference sequence). CDR3 sequence reads: CATGSSADYGYTF. The CDR3 nucleotides read TGTGCCACCGGCTCCAGTGCGGACTATGGCTACACCTTC.

J is TRBJ1-2 and V is TRBV2; D unresolved. The CDR3 runs to 13 residues. Per the germline V gene, CDR1 is SNHLY and CDR2 is FYNNEI. Trimming shortened V by 5 bases and J by 1 base, and 8 bases separated the two germline ends. As DNA, the CDR3 is TGTGCCAGCAGTTTACAACTTAACTATGGCTACACCTTC. Protein sequence: CASSLQLNYGYTF.

The V and J genes are TRBV10-3 and TRBJ2-1, with D uncertain. CDR3 size: 12 residues. Germline CDR1 and CDR2: ENHRY and SYGVKD. V lost 0 bases and J 8 bases, leaving 5 bases between the germline ends. CDR3 DNA sequence: TGTGCCATCAGTGAGTCGCAGTATGAGCAGTTCTTC. Its translation: CAISESQYEQFF.

This rearrangement joins TRBV5-6 to TRBJ2-1; 11 bases align to TRBD2. Germline CDR1 reads SGHDT; CDR2 reads YYEEEE. V was pared by 5 bases and J by 0 bases, with 1 base of the junction left unmatched. The CDR3 has 15 residues. In DNA, the CDR3 is TGTGCCAGCAGACTAGCGGGAGCCTCCTACAATGAGCAGTTCTTC. Amino acid sequence: CASRLAGASYNEQFF.

The chain joins TRBV5-4 to TRBJ2-7, with D perhaps TRBD1 (8 bases). The CDR3 is 16 amino acids. V lost 2 bases to trimming and J lost 0 bases, with 15 bases between them. CDR1 and CDR2 from the germline V gene are SGHNT and YYREEE (reference sequence). In DNA form, the CDR3 reads TGTGCCAGCAGCTTAGGGAGGGACAGGTCCTCCTACGAGCAGTACTTC. The encoded protein is CASSLGRDRSSYEQYF.

The chain is built from TRBV9 and TRBJ2-5; D ambiguous. This CDR3 comprises 15 residues. V shed 4 bases and J shed 4 bases, with 17 bases lying between them. Germline values: CDR1 SGDLS, CDR2 YYNGEE. CDR3 DNA sequence: TGTGCCAGCAGCTTAATCCCTGGTTCTCGAGAGACCCAGTACTTC. It yields the protein CASSLIPGSRETQYF.